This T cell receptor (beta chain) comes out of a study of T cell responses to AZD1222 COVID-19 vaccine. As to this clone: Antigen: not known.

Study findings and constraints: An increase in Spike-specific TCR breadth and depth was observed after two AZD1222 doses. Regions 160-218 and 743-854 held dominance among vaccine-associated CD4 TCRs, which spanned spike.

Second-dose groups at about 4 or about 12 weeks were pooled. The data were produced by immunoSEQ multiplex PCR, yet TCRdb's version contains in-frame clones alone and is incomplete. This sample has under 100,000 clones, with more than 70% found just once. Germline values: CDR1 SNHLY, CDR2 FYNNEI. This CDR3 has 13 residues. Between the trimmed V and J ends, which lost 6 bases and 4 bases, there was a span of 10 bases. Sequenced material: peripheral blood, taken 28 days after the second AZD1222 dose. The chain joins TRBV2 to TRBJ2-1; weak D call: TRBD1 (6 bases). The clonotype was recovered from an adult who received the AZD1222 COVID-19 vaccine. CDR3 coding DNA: TGTGCCAGCAGCCAAACAGGGTACAATGAGCAGTTCTTC. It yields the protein CASSQTGYNEQFF.